The clone carrying this T cell receptor (beta chain) occurred once. Authors' processing steps: Counts of nucleated cells, estimated from reference gene primer amplification, were obtained. Some clones are missing from TCRdb's copy, which holds only in-frame ones; the method was immunoSEQ multiplex PCR. The DNA gave D and trimming, while V, J and clone size come from that table. The data contain about 94,000 clones, 65% to 85% of them singletons. These data are taken from a study of blood T cell repertoires in COVID-19. The Seattle site enrolled patients during active infection and followed them longitudinally. Sequences were obtained from peripheral blood. This clonotype originated in a man between 65 and 85 years old with COVID-19, enrolled during active disease.

This chain's CDR3 is CASSLGLADGEQYF. The CDR3 bases are TGTGCCAGCAGTTTAGGACTAGCGGACGGAGAGCAGTACTTC. The chain has TRBV27 and TRBJ2-7; 10 bases align to TRBD2. There are 14 residues in the CDR3. With V trimmed by 2 bases and J by 7 bases, 5 bases remained unmatched. Germline V gives CDR1 MNHEY, CDR2 SMNVEV (reference sequence).